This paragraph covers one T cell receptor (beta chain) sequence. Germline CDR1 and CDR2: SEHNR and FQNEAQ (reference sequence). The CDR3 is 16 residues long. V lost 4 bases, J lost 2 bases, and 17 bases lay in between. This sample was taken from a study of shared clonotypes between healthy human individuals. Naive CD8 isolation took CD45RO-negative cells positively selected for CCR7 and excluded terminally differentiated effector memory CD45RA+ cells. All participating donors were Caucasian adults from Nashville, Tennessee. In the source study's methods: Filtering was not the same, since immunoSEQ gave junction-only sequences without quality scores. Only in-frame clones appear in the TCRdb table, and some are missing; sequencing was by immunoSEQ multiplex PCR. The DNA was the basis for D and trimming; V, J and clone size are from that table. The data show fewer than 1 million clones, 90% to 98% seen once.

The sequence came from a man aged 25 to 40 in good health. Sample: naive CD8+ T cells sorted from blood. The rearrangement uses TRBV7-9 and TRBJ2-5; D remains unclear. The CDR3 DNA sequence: TGTGCCAGCAGCTCCCACCCGGGCCCCCTGCAAGAGACCCAGTACTTC. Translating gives CASSSHPGPLQETQYF.